This T cell receptor (beta chain) is from a study of blood T cells in healthy people across ages. This clonotype was recorded a few times. Next came a second PCR, run for roughly 7 to 12 cycles, which used a sample-barcoded 5' primer along with a J-beta primer mix. Each CDR3 protein gets one entry after TCRdb re-called the 5' RACE reads with MiXCR. The data contain around 1,100,000 distinct CDR3 sequences, 30% to 40% of them singletons. V lost 3 bases and J lost 8, with 16 bases in between. This CDR3 has 14 residues. The chain carries TRBV12-3 or TRBV12-4 and TRBJ1-2, with unresolved D. This TCR was sampled from a young man in good health. The sequencing input was blood. As DNA, the CDR3 is TGTGCCAGCAGTTTCCCAGCGGCCAAAGGAGGCTACACCTTC. Translating gives CASSFPAAKGGYTF.